This T cell receptor (beta chain) was obtained from a study of blood T cells in healthy people across ages. Study-wide results and limits: A roughly linear age-dependent decrease characterized TCR beta diversity per million T cells.

Primed by a sample-barcoded 5' primer and a J-beta primer mix, a second PCR proceeded for 7 to 11 cycles. Every cDNA was tagged by a template-switch adaptor with 12 random nucleotides. Via MiXCR, TCRdb re-called the 5' RACE reads, giving one row per CDR3 protein. The profile covers a few hundred thousand distinct CDR3 sequences, with roughly a quarter appearing a single time and approximately 3.6% taken by the ten largest. This clonotype was observed a few times. Its antigen is unknown. Germline-derived CDR1 and CDR2 are MNHEY and SVGAGI. The CDR3 has 13 residues. These data were also filed under a second study, of T cells of mothers and their children. That source reports: Reverse transcription into cDNA received all extracted RNA, at around 1.5 ug per 15 ul. Slightly, though not significantly, more overlap was seen in related than in unrelated mother-child pairs.

Sample: blood. The rearrangement joins TRBV6-5 to TRBJ2-5; 7 nucleotides line up with TRBD1. The J call may be faulty, since TRBJ2-7 better matches the DNA end. This TCR derives from a boy between 2 and 10 years old in good health. CDR3 in DNA: TGTGCCAGCGTACACAGGGGTTCCGGCGAGCAGTACTTC. Amino acids: CASVHRGSGEQYF.